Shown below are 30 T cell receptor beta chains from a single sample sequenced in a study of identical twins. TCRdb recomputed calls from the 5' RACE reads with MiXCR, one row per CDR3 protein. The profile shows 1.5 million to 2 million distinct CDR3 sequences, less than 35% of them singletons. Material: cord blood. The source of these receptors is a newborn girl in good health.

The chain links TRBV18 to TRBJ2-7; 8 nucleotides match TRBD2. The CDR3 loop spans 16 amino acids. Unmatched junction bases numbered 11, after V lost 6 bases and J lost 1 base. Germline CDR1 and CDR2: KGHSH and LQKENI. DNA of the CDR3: TGTGCCAGCTCCCCGATAGGAGCGGGAGTGTCCTACGAGCAGTACTTC. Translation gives CASSPIGAGVSYEQYF.

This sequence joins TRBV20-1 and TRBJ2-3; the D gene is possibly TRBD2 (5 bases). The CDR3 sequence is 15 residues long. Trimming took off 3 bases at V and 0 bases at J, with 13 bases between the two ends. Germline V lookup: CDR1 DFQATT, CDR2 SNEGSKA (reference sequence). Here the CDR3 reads CSARDSTRSTDTQYF. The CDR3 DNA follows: TGCAGTGCTAGGGACTCAACACGGAGCACAGATACGCAGTATTTT.

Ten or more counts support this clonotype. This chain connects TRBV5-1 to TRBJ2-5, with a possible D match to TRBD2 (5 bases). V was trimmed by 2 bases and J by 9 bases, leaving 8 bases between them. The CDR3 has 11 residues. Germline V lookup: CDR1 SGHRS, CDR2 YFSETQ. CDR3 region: CASSLEGAQYF. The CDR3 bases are TGCGCCAGCAGCTTAGAGGGTGCCCAGTACTTC.

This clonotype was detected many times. The DNA for the CDR3 is TGTGCCAGCAGCCAACCGGACGGCACAGATACGCAGTATTTT. Translation gives CASSQPDGTDTQYF. The V gene is TRBV4-2, the J gene TRBJ2-3; D not resolved. Germline values: CDR1 LGHNA, CDR2 YNFKEQ. The CDR3 extends over 14 amino acids. Between the trimmed V and J ends, which lost 2 bases and 1 base, there was a span of 7 bases.

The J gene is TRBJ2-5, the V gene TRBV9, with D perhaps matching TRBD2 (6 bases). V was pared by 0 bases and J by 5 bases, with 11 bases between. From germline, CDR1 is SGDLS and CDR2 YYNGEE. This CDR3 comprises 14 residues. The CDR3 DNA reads TGTGCCAGCAGCGTAGAGGAGGGGAAGGAGACCCAGTACTTC. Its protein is CASSVEEGKETQYF.

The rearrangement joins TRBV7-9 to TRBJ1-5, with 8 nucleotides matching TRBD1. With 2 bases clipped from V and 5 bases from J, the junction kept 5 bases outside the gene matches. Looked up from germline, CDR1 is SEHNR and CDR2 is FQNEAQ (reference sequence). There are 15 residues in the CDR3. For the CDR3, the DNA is TGTGCCAGCAGCTTACGATCCAGGGGGCATCAGCCCCAGCATTTT. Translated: CASSLRSRGHQPQHF.

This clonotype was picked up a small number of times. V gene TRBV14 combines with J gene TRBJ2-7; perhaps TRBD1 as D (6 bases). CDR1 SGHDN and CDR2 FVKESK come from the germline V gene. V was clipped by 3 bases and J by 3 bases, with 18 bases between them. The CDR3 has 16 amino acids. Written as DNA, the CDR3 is TGTGCCAGCAGCCAGTGGGACCCTCAGGGGCGCTACGAGCAGTACTTC. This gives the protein CASSQWDPQGRYEQYF.

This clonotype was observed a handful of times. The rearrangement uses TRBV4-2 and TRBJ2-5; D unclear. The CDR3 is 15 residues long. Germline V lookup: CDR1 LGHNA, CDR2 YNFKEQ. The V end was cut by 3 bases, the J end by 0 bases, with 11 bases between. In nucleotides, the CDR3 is TGTGCCAGCAGCCAGAAACCCCTATACCAAGAGACCCAGTACTTC. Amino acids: CASSQKPLYQETQYF.

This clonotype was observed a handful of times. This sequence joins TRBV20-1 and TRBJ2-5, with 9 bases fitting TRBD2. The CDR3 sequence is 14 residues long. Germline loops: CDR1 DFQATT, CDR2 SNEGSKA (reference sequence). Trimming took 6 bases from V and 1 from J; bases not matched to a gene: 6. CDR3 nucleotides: TGCAGTGCCTACTTGACTAGCGGCCAAGAGACCCAGTACTTC. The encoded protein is CSAYLTSGQETQYF.

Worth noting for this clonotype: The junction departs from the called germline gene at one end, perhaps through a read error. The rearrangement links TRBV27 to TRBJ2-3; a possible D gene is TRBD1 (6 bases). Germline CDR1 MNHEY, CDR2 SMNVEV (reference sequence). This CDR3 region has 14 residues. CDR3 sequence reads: CAGSLAQGTDTQYF. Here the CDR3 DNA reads TGTGCCGGCAGTTTGGCCCAGGGGACAGATACGCAGTATTTT.

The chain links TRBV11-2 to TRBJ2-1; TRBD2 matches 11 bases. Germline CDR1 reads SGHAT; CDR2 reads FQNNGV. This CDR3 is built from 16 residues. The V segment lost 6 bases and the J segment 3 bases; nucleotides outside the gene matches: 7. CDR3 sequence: CASSHPSGGFYNEQFF. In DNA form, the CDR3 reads TGTGCCAGCAGTCATCCTAGCGGGGGGTTCTACAATGAGCAGTTCTTC.

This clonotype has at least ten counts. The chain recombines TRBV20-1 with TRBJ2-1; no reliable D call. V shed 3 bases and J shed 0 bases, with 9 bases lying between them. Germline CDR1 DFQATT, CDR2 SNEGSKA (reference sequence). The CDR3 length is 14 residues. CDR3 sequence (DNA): TGCAGTGCTAGTGGCGTCAGCTCCTACAATGAGCAGTTCTTC. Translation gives CSASGVSSYNEQFF.

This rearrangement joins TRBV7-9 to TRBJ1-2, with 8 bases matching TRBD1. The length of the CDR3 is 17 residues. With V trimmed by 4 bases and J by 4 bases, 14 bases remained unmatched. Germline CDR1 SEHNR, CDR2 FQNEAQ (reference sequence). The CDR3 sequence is CASSYRPNFRGPYGYTF. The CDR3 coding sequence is TGTGCCAGCAGCTACCGTCCCAATTTCAGGGGGCCCTATGGCTACACCTTC.

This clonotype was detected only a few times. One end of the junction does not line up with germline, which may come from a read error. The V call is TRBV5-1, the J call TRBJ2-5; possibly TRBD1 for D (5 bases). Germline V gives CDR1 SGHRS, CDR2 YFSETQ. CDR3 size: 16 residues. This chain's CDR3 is CANSITAQAPQETQYF. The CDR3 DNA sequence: TGCGCCAACAGCATCACGGCACAGGCCCCTCAAGAGACCCAGTACTTC.

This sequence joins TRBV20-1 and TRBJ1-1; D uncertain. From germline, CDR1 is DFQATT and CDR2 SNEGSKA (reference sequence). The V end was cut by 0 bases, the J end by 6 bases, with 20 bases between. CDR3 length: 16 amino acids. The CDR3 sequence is CSARDRGLTQRAEAFF. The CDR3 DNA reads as TGCAGTGCTAGAGATCGTGGACTCACTCAGAGGGCTGAAGCTTTCTTT.

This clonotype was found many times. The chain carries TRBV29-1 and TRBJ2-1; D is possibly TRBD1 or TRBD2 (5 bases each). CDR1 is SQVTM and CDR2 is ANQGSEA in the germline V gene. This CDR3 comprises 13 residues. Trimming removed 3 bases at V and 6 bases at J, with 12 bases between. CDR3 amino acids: CSVDGAGLNEQFF. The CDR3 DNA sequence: TGCAGCGTTGATGGGGCGGGCCTCAATGAGCAGTTCTTC.

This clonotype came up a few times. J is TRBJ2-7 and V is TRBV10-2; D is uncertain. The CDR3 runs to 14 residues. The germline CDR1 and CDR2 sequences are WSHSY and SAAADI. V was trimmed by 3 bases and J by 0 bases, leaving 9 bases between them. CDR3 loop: CASSDFPSSYEQYF. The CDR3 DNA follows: TGCGCCAGCAGTGACTTCCCGAGCTCCTACGAGCAGTACTTC.

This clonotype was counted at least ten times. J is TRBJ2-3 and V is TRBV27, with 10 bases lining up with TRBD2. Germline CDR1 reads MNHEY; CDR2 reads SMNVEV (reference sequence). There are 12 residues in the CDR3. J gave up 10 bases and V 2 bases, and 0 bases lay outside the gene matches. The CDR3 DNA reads TGTGCCAGCAGTTTACTAGCGGGGGCGCAGTATTTT. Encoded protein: CASSLLAGAQYF.

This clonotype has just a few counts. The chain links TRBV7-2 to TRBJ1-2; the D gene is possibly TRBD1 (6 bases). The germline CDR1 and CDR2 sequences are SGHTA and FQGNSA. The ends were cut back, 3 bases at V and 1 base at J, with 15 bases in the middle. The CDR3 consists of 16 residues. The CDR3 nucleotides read TGTGCCAGCAGCTTTCTGGGGGCGGGTATTAACTATGGCTACACCTTC. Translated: CASSFLGAGINYGYTF.

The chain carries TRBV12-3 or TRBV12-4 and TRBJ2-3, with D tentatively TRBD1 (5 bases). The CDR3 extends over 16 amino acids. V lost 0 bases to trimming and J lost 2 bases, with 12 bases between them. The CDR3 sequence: CASSLALQAFTDTQYF. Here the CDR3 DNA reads TGTGCCAGCAGTTTAGCTCTACAGGCTTTCACAGATACGCAGTATTTT.

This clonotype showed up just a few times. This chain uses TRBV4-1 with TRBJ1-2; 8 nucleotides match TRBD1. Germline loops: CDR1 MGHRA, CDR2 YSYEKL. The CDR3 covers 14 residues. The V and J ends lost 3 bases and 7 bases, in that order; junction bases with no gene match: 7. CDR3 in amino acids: CASSQGTGTGGYTF. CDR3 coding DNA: TGCGCCAGCAGCCAGGGTACCGGGACAGGTGGCTACACCTTC.

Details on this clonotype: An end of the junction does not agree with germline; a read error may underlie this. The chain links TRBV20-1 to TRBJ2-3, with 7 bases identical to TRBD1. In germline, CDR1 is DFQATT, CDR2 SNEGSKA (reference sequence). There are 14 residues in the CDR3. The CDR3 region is CSAPQGSRTNTQYF. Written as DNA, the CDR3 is TGCAGTGCTCCACAGGGGAGCCGCACAAATACGCAGTATTTT.

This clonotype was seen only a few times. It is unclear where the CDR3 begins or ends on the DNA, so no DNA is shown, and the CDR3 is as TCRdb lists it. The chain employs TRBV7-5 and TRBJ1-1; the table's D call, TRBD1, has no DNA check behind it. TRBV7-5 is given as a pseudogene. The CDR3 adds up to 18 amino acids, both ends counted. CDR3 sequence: CISVSEASFGQNNTEAFF.

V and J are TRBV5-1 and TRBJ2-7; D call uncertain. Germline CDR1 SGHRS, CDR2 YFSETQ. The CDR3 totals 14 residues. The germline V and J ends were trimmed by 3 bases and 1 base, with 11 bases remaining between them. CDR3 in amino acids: CASSSLGVSYEQYF. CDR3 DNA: TGCGCCAGCAGCTCCCTCGGAGTGTCCTACGAGCAGTACTTC.

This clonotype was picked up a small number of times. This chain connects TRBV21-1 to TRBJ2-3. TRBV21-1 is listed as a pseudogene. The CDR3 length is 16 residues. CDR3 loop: CASSKALSGNTDTQYF. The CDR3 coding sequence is TGTGCCAGCAGCAAAGCGCTTTCAGGCAACACAGATACGCAGTATTTT.

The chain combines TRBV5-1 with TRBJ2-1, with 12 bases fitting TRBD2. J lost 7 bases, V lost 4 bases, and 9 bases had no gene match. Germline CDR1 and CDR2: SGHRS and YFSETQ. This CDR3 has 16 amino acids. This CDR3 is CASSPGLAGAWNEQFF. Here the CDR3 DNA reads TGCGCCAGCAGCCCGGGACTAGCGGGTGCTTGGAATGAGCAGTTCTTC. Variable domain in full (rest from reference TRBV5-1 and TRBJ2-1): KAGVTQTPRYLIKTRGQQVTLSCSPISGHRSVSWYQQTPGQGLQFLFEYFSETQRNKGNFPGRFSGRQFSNSRSEMNVSTLELGDSALYLCASSPGLAGAWNEQFFGPGTRLTVL.

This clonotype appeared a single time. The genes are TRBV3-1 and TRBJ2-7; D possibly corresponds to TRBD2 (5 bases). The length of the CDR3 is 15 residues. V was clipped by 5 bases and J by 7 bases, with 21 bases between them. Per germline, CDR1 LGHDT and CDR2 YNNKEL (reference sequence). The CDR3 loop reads CASSVHSEVPGEQYF. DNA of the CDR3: TGTGCCAGCAGCGTTCACTCCGAGGTCCCGGGGGAGCAGTACTTC.

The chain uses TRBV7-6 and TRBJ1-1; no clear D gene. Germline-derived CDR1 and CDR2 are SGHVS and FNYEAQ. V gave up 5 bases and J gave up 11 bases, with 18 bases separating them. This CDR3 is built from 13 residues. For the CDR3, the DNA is TGTGCCAGCAGCCTTCAGACCCAAGCAAAGGCTTTCTTT. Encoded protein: CASSLQTQAKAFF.

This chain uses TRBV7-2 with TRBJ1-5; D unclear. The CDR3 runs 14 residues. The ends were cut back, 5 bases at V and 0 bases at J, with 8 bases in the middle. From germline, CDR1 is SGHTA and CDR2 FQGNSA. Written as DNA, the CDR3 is TGTGCCAGCAGCGCGCTATATAGCAATCAGCCCCAGCATTTT. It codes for CASSALYSNQPQHF.

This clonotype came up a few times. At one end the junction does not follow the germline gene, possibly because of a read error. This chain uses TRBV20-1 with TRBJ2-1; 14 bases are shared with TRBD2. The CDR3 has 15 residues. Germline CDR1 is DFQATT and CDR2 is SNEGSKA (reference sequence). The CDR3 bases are TGCAGTGGTAGACCTGGACTAGCGGGAGGCAATGAGCAGTTCTTC. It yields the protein CSGRPGLAGGNEQFF.